This T cell receptor (beta chain) was observed in a study of breast tumors, draining lymph nodes, adjacent tissues (dated by TCRdb to the mid-2010s). About the investigation overall: TCR beta repertoires were compared across tumor, adjacent nontumor tissue and axillary lymph nodes obtained from breast cancer patients. The study was designed to assess the relationships and possible T-cell exchange between tumor, surrounding tissue and draining lymph node repertoires in human breast cancer.

The instrument was an Illumina HiSeq 2000. Multiplex PCR amplification was used to build the TCR beta chain libraries. The amplified TCR beta chain products were analyzed by high-throughput sequencing. The public reads were quality trimmed at Q25 with fastp and then assembled into clones with MiXCR by TCRdb, keeping productive beta chains. Records with the same CDR3 protein are collapsed into one entry carrying the most frequent genes and DNA. The sample table contains around 150,000 distinct CDR3 sequences; only one count was recorded for approximately 30% of them. About 2.3% of the sample rests with the top ten. This clonotype appeared many times. Its binding antigen is unknown. Base-call qualities are not available, and no considerably larger clone is one nucleotide away. Here is what the overall study found, with its caveats: The data were considered consistent with most tumor T cells being derived from the lymph node and subsequently expanding within tumor tissue. Tumor T-cell repertoires showed less diversity than lymph node repertoires and more diversity than nontumor tissue repertoires, and tumor T-cell repertoires showed preferential V and J gene usage. The conclusion that tumor T cells originate in lymph nodes was framed as consistent with a hypothesis rather than directly demonstrated. The similarity between tumor and nontumor tissue repertoires was significantly greater in luminal-like breast cancer than in basal-like breast cancer.

V and J are truncated by 3 bases and 0 bases respectively, leaving an intervening sequence of 10 bases. Including cysteine and phenylalanine, the CDR3 has 15 amino acids. Kept here is only the CDR3 DNA, which spans 45 bases and is read in frame from base 1. CDR1 and CDR2 are read off the germline V gene as MRHNA and SNTAGT. Lymph node samples came from the axillary draining lymph nodes of breast cancer patients. This receptor was obtained from a female donor with breast cancer. Some clones in this sample may be carry-over from other donors' samples. Sequences were obtained from axillary lymph node tissue. Rearrangement joined TRBV6-4 to TRBJ2-3; there is no confident call for the D gene. The DNA sequence is TGTGCCAGCAGTGATTTTGGGCTGAGCACAGATACGCAGTATTTT. The translation is CASSDFGLSTDTQYF.